The clone carrying this TCR beta chain was observed once. Its antigen is as yet unknown. This specimen belongs to a study of cytomegalovirus exposure and HLA in healthy donors. About the study: The study placed 70% to 90% of its approximately 430 genotyped donors in the Caucasian-associated ancestry cluster.

Germline V lookup: CDR1 KGHSH, CDR2 LQKENI. The V end was cut by 10 bases, the J end by 5 bases, with 14 bases between. CDR3 length: 12 amino acids. 60 Vbeta and 13 Jbeta primers were used in PCR. In the study's own analysis: Later, 65 million to 85 million unique TCR beta chains were counted in an analysis, and 8.5 million to 13 million of them were shared. The protocol was immunoSEQ multiplex PCR, while the TCRdb copy is restricted to in-frame clones and leaves out a portion. That table is the source of V, J and clone size, and D and trimming were worked out from the DNA. Of 200,000 to 250,000 clones listed, around 80% were seen once; the top ten hold 2.9%. Study-wide points: Donors belonging to an Asian-associated ancestry cluster reportedly showed fewer N-insertions in productive TCRs than the roughly 670-donor mean, according to what a later analysis found. Cytomegalovirus-associated status was assigned to approximately 160 TCR beta chains.

Sequenced material: PBMCs. V is TRBV18 and J is TRBJ1-1; D perhaps matches TRBD1 (5 bases). This receptor was identified in a man aged 30 to 39 in good health and CMV-seronegative. The CDR3 nucleotides are TGTGCCACCCGCTGGGGGGATACTGAAGCTTTCTTT. Translated: CATRWGDTEAFF.